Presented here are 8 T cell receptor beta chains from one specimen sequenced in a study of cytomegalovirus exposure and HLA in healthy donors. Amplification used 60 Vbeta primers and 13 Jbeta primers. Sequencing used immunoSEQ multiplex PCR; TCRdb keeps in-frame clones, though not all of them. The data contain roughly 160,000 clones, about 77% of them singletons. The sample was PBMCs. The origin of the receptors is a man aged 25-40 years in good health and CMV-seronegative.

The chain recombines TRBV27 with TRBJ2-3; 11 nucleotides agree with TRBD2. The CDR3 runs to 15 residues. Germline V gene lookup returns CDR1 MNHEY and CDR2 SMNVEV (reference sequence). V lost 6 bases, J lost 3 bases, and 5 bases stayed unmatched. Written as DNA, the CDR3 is TGTGCCAGCAGCTCCACTAGCGGGGGAACAGATACGCAGTATTTT. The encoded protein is CASSSTSGGTDTQYF.

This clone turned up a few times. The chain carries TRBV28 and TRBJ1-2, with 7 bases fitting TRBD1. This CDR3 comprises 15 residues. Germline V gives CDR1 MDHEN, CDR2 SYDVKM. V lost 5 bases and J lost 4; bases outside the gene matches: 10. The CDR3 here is CASSPPSRGRYGYTF. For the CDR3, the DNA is TGTGCCAGCAGTCCCCCAAGTAGGGGGCGCTATGGCTACACCTTC.

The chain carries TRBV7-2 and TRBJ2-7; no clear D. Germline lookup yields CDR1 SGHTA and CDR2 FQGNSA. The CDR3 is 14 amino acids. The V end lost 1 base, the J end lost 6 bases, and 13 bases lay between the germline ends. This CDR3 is CASSLDWQSGEQYF. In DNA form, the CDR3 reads TGTGCCAGCAGCTTAGACTGGCAGTCAGGCGAGCAGTACTTC.

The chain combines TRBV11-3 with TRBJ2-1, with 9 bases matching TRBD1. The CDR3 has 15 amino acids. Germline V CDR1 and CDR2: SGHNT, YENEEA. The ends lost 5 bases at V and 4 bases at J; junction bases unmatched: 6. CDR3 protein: CASSQQGAVYNEQFF. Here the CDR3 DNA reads TGTGCCAGCAGCCAACAGGGGGCGGTTTACAATGAGCAGTTCTTC.

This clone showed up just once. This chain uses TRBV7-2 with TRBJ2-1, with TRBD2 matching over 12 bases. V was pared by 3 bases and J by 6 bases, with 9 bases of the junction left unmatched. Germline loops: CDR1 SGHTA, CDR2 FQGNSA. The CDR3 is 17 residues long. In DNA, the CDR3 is TGTGCCAGCAGCTTGTTACTAGCGGGAGGCCGCGGCAATGAGCAGTTCTTC. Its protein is CASSLLLAGGRGNEQFF.

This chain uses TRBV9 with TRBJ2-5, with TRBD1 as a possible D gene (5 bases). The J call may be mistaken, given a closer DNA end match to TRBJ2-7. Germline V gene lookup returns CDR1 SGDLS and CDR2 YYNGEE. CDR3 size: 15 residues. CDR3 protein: CASSVSQGRGTEQYF. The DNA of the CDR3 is TGTGCCAGCAGCGTATCGCAGGGCCGAGGTACCGAGCAGTACTTC.

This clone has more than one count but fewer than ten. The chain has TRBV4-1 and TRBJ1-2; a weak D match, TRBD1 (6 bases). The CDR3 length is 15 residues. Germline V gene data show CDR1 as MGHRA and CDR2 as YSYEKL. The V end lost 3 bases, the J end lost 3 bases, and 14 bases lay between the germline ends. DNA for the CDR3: TGCGCCAGCAGCCAGGGGGGGCAAAAGGACTATGGCTACACCTTC. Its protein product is CASSQGGQKDYGYTF.

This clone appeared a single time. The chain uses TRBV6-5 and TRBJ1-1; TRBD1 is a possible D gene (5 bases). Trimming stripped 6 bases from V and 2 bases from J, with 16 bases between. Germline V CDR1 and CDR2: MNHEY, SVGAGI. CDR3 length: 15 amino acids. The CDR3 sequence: CASSPGGGKNTEAFF. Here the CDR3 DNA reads TGTGCCAGCAGCCCCGGGGGGGGAAAAAACACTGAAGCTTTCTTT.